The 5 T cell receptor beta chains given below trace back to one sample, sequenced in a study of T cells in Graves' hyperthyroidism and ophthalmopathy. Amplified TCR beta CDR3 regions derived from RNA transcripts. HTBI primers were used for first-round RT-PCR of the TCR CDR3. TCRdb itself ran the multiplex PCR reads through MiXCR, one entry per CDR3 protein. The table includes around 300,000 distinct CDR3 sequences, approximately 14% detected once. Input material: blood. These receptors all come from a woman between 50 and 59 years old with Graves' hyperthyroidism that later progressed to Graves' ophthalmopathy.

The V call is TRBV5-6, the J call TRBJ1-2, with D possibly TRBD1 on 5 matching bases. Germline CDR1 and CDR2: SGHDT and YYEEEE. Trimming left V 0 bases short and J 7 bases short, with 13 bases between. The CDR3 runs to 14 residues. The CDR3 sequence is CASSLANRGSGYTF. The CDR3, as DNA: TGTGCCAGCAGCTTGGCCAATCGGGGCTCTGGCTACACCTTC.

This clonotype was seen repeatedly, ten times or more. This chain connects TRBV6-1 to TRBJ1-5; tentatively, D is TRBD1 (6 bases). Germline V gene lookup returns CDR1 MNHNS and CDR2 SASEGT. Trimming left V 6 bases short and J 3 bases short, with 12 bases between. The CDR3 spans 14 residues. The CDR3: CASRPRQDNQPQHF. CDR3 in DNA: TGTGCCAGCAGACCCAGACAGGACAATCAGCCCCAGCATTTT.

Only a few counts were recorded for this clonotype. J is TRBJ1-6 and V is TRBV20-1, with D unclear. This CDR3 is built from 14 residues. Germline V gives CDR1 DFQATT, CDR2 SNEGSKA (reference sequence). The ends were cut back, 3 bases at V and 7 bases at J, with 13 bases in the middle. CDR3 sequence (DNA): TGCAGTGCTAGTGAGCCCGTAGGGAATTCACCCCTCCACTTT. This translates into CSASEPVGNSPLHF.

This clonotype has ten or more counts. This chain connects TRBV11-2 to TRBJ2-3; a weak D match, TRBD1 (6 bases). The CDR3 is 16 amino acids. Between the trimmed V and J ends, which lost 5 bases and 2 bases, there was a span of 17 bases. Germline assignment: CDR1 SGHAT and CDR2 FQNNGV. The CDR3 DNA reads as TGTGCCAGCAGCCTGGCCACAGGGTACAACACAGATACGCAGTATTTT. This translates into CASSLATGYNTDTQYF.

V usage is TRBV29-1 and J usage is TRBJ2-7; 12 bases are shared with TRBD2. V lost 1 base and J lost 2; bases outside the gene matches: 3. In germline, CDR1 is SQVTM, CDR2 ANQGSEA. There are 15 residues in the CDR3. CDR3: CSVEGLAGGAYEQYF. As DNA, the CDR3 is TGCAGCGTTGAAGGGCTAGCGGGAGGGGCCTACGAGCAGTACTTC.